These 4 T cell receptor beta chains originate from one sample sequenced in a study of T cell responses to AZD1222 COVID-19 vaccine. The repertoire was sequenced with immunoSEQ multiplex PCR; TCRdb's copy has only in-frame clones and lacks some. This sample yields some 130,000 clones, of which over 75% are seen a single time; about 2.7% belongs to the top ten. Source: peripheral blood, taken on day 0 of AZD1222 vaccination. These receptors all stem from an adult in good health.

In DNA, the CDR3 is TGTGCCAGCAGCTTCGGTCCCGGGACTTATGGAAACACCATATATTTT. Protein sequence: CASSFGPGTYGNTIYF. The chain carries TRBV7-2 and TRBJ1-3, with a possible D match to TRBD1 (5 bases). This CDR3 has 16 residues. From germline, CDR1 is SGHTA and CDR2 FQGNSA. The V and J ends lost 3 bases and 3 bases respectively, with 15 bases between them.

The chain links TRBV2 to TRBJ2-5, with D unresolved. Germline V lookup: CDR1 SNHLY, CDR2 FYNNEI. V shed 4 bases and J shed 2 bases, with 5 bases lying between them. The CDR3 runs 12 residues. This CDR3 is CASSGQQETQYF. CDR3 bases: TGTGCCAGCAGTGGACAACAAGAGACCCAGTACTTC.

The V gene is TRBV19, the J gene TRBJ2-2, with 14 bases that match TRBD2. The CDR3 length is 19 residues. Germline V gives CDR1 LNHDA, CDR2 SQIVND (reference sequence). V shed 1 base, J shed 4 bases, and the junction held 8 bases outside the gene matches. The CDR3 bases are TGTGCCAGTAGTATAGTTCCCAAGACTAGCGGGAGGGCCACCGGGGAGCTGTTTTTT. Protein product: CASSIVPKTSGRATGELFF.

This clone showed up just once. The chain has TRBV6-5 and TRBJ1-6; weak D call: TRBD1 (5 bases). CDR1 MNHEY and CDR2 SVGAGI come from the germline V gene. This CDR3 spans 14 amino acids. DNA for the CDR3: TGTGCTACCCGGGACGCCTCCTATAATTCACCCCTCCACTTT. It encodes CATRDASYNSPLHF.